Each of the 5 T cell receptor beta chains below was sequenced from the same sample in a study of technical replicates of blood from several donors. Sequencing was performed with immunoSEQ multiplex PCR; in TCRdb, only in-frame clones are kept and a portion is missing. The sample lists about 82,000 clones, about 94% occurring once. The specimen sequenced was T cells isolated from PBMCs. These receptor sequences come from a human donor in good health.

The chain employs TRBV6-5 and TRBJ1-1; 9 bases are a match to TRBD1. Per the germline V gene, CDR1 is MNHEY and CDR2 is SVGAGI. V shed 6 bases and J 1 base; nucleotides not matched to a gene: 6. The CDR3 sequence is 15 residues long. CDR3 DNA sequence: TGTGCCAGCAGGGGACAGGGAAGCGGGAACACTGAAGCTTTCTTT. Translation gives CASRGQGSGNTEAFF.

In DNA, the CDR3 is TGTGCCAGCTCCTCCGGGCTAGCGGGAGACGAGCAGTACTTC. Translating gives CASSSGLAGDEQYF. The chain uses TRBV7-3 and TRBJ2-7, with 10 bases matching TRBD2. With V trimmed by 8 bases and J by 5 bases, 9 bases remained unmatched. Germline assignment: CDR1 SGHTA and CDR2 FQGTGA. This CDR3 region has 14 residues.

This clone was found once. This chain uses TRBV7-9 with TRBJ2-7; tentative D call: TRBD2 (5 bases). Looked up from germline, CDR1 is SEHNR and CDR2 is FQNEAQ (reference sequence). Deletions cut 3 bases from V and 6 bases from J, with 6 bases between. The CDR3 has 11 residues. The CDR3 sequence: CASSFGLEQYF. CDR3 DNA: TGTGCCAGCAGCTTCGGACTCGAGCAGTACTTC.

The chain carries TRBV5-4 and TRBJ1-2; D unclear. Trimming removed 0 bases at V and 4 bases at J, with 7 bases between. The germline V gene encodes CDR1 SGHNT and CDR2 YYREEE (reference sequence). CDR3 length: 13 amino acids. CDR3 protein: CASSLAAVYGYTF. The CDR3 region has the DNA TGTGCCAGCAGCTTGGCCGCAGTCTATGGCTACACCTTC.

This clone was counted a few times. This chain joins TRBV7-6 and TRBJ2-2; no clear D. CDR3 size: 15 residues. Germline values: CDR1 SGHVS, CDR2 FNYEAQ. V dropped 1 base and J dropped 4 bases, with 10 bases sitting between them. The CDR3 nucleotides are TGTGCCAGCAGCTTAGATGGCTTATCCACCGGGGAGCTGTTTTTT. Protein: CASSLDGLSTGELFF.